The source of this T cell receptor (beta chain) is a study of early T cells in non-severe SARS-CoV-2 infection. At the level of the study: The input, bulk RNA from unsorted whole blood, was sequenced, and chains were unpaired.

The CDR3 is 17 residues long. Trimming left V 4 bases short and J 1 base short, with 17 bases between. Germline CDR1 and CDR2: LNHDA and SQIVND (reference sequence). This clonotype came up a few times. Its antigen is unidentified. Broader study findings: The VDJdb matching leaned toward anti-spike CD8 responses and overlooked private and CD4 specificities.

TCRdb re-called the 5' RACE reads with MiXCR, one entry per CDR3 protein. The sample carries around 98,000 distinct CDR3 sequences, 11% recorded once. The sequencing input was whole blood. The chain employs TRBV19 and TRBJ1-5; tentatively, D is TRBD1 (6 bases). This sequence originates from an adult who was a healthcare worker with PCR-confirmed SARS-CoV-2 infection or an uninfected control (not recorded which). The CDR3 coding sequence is TGTGCCAGTAGTACAGGGGCAGGGGTACGCAGCAATCAGCCCCAGCATTTT. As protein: CASSTGAGVRSNQPQHF.